What follows are 19 T cell receptor beta chains derived from one specimen sequenced in a study of metastatic and nonmetastatic thyroid tumors. MiXCR reprocessed the PCR reads for TCRdb. The profile shows about 15,000 clones, 25% to 30% of them singletons. Thyroid surgery was performed in patients who had received no treatment beforehand. The material sequenced was tumor tissue. The receptors shown here come from a male donor with papillary thyroid cancer or a benign thyroid nodule (not recorded which). Some clones in this sample may be carry-over from other donors' samples.

This clone was seen many times. This CDR3 is also generated by other DNA sequences in the sample. The J gene is TRBJ2-5, the V gene TRBV7-2; TRBD2 matches 9 bases. With V trimmed by 5 bases and J by 5 bases, 6 bases remained unmatched. CDR1 and CDR2 from the germline V gene are SGHTA and FQGNSA. The CDR3 has 14 amino acids. The DNA for the CDR3 is TGTGCCAGCAGCGCCCTAGCGGGGAAGGAGACCCAGTACTTC. It codes for CASSALAGKETQYF. The full variable domain, with the rest looked up from reference TRBV7-2 and TRBJ2-5, is GAGVSQSPSNKVTEKGKDVELRCDPISGHTALYWYRQSLGQGLEFLIYFQGNSAPDKSGLPSDRFSAERTGGSVSTLTIQRTQQEDSAVYLCASSALAGKETQYFGPGTRLLVL.

This clone was seen many times. The V gene is TRBV12-3 or TRBV12-4, the J gene TRBJ2-5; D gene unclear. The V end lost 7 bases, the J end lost 0 bases, and 9 bases lay between the germline ends. This CDR3 is built from 13 residues. CDR3 nucleotides: TGTGCCAGCACCTACTCGTACCAAGAGACCCAGTACTTC. Residues: CASTYSYQETQYF.

This clone was observed at least ten times. This sequence joins TRBV5-1 and TRBJ1-6, with unresolved D. V was cut by 0 bases and J by 8 bases, with 15 bases left in between. CDR1 is SGHRS, CDR2 YFSETQ, per germline. This CDR3 spans 16 amino acids. The CDR3, as DNA: TGCGCCAGCAGCTTGGCCGGTCCGATTCACGATTCACCCCTCCACTTT. This sequence encodes CASSLAGPIHDSPLHF.

This clone showed up many times. This rearrangement joins TRBV24-1 to TRBJ2-1; 13 positions agree with TRBD2. This CDR3 region has 19 residues. Trimming removed 6 bases from V and 5 bases from J; junction bases left unmatched: 15. CDR1 is KGHDR and CDR2 is SFDVKD in the germline V gene. The CDR3 DNA reads as TGTGCCACCAGTTCCGGGACTAGCGGGAAGGCGGGCCTTAACAATGAGCAGTTCTTC. Amino acids: CATSSGTSGKAGLNNEQFF.

J is TRBJ2-7 and V is TRBV19, with a tentative D call TRBD1 (6 bases). The V gene lost 4 bases and the J gene lost 8 bases, with 9 bases spanning the gap. Germline CDR1 LNHDA, CDR2 SQIVND (reference sequence). The CDR3 spans 11 residues. CDR3: CASSKQGQQYF. The DNA for the CDR3 is TGTGCCAGTAGTAAACAGGGACAGCAGTACTTC.

This clone has a count of ten or more. The chain joins TRBV11-2 to TRBJ2-1; 10 bases match TRBD2. Trimming cost V 5 bases and J 12 bases; bases outside gene matches: 10. The CDR3 runs to 14 residues. Per the germline V gene, CDR1 is SGHAT and CDR2 is FQNNGV. The CDR3 region has the DNA TGTGCCAGCAGCCCAGCTGCTAGCGGGGGCGTGCAGTTCTTC. Protein product: CASSPAASGGVQFF.

In this sample, this clone turned up many times. This sequence joins TRBV28 and TRBJ2-7, with a possible D match to TRBD1 (6 bases). The length of the CDR3 is 13 residues. With 2 bases removed from V and 1 base from J, the gap between germline ends came to 6 bases. Germline CDR1 is MDHEN and CDR2 is SYDVKM. CDR3 nucleotide sequence: TGTGCCAGCAGTTTAACAGGGTCCTACGAGCAGTACTTC. This gives the protein CASSLTGSYEQYF.

Note on this clone: A read error may explain this, as a much larger clone is one base away. This sequence joins TRBV5-1 and TRBJ1-1; D possibly corresponds to TRBD1 (6 bases). The CDR3 contains 12 residues. Germline V gene lookup returns CDR1 SGHRS and CDR2 YFSETQ. The CDR3: CASRLDSSEAFF. The CDR3 nucleotides read TGCGCCAGCAGATTGGACAGTTCCGAAGCTTTCTTT.

The chain carries TRBV6-2 or TRBV6-3 and TRBJ1-6, with 8 bases that match TRBD1. In germline, CDR1 is MNHEY, CDR2 SVGEGT. Trimming took 4 bases from V and 1 from J; bases not matched to a gene: 18. The CDR3 has 21 amino acids. CDR3 in amino acids: CASSSHPPGQASASYNSPLHF. The CDR3 DNA reads as TGTGCCAGCAGTTCTCACCCTCCGGGACAGGCCAGCGCGTCCTATAATTCACCCCTCCACTTT.

This clone was seen repeatedly, ten times or more. This sequence joins TRBV6-1 and TRBJ2-3, with 10 bases lining up with TRBD2. J gave up 4 bases and V 1 base, and 2 bases lay outside the gene matches. The CDR3 is made up of 15 amino acids. Germline V gene data show CDR1 as MNHNS and CDR2 as SASEGT. The CDR3 nucleotides read TGTGCCAGCAGTGAAGAAGCGGGAGGGCCAGATACGCAGTATTTT. This codes for CASSEEAGGPDTQYF.

This clone is labeled medium-sized (0.01 to 0.1%). This chain links TRBV7-9 with TRBJ2-3; D is undetermined. Per the germline V gene, CDR1 is SEHNR and CDR2 is FQNEAQ (reference sequence). Trimming removed 3 bases at V and 6 bases at J, with 4 bases between. The CDR3 totals 11 residues. The CDR3 here is CASSFSDTQYF. CDR3 nucleotides: TGTGCCAGCAGCTTCAGCGATACGCAGTATTTT.

This clone showed up many times. The rearrangement uses TRBV7-3 and TRBJ2-1, with D unresolved. CDR1 is SGHTA, CDR2 FQGTGA, per germline. The CDR3 sequence is 14 residues long. Trimming shortened V by 1 base and J by 4 bases, and 8 bases separated the two germline ends. The CDR3 reads CASSLRYVYNEQFF. The CDR3 DNA reads TGTGCCAGCAGCTTAAGGTACGTTTACAATGAGCAGTTCTTC.

The chain employs TRBV19 and TRBJ1-2; D gene unclear. The ends were cut back, 3 bases at V and 10 bases at J, with 9 bases in the middle. The germline V gene encodes CDR1 LNHDA and CDR2 SQIVND (reference sequence). The CDR3 loop spans 11 amino acids. In DNA, the CDR3 is TGTGCCAGTAGTATTCCTTTGGCCTACACCTTC. Its protein is CASSIPLAYTF.

Details on this clone: The CDR3 ends on some other residue instead of the conserved phenylalanine or tryptophan, so this is likely a read error. Because the CDR3's place on the DNA is in doubt, the DNA is left out and the CDR3 is given as listed by TCRdb. The chain carries TRBV11-2 and TRBJ2-3; the table calls TRBD1, which could not be checked here. Per the germline V gene, CDR1 is SGHAT and CDR2 is FQNNGV. From its first to its last residue, the CDR3 has 16 amino acids. The CDR3 loop reads CASSGPGTETTDTLYY.

This clone was detected many times. The chain uses TRBV4-1 and TRBJ2-7, with 7 bases fitting TRBD1. CDR3 length: 14 amino acids. V shed 0 bases and J 13 bases; nucleotides not matched to a gene: 12. The germline V gene encodes CDR1 MGHRA and CDR2 YSYEKL. The CDR3 nucleotides read TGCGCCAGCAGCCAAGACCTTCTTCAGGACAGGCCCTACTTC. It encodes CASSQDLLQDRPYF.

This clone was counted between two and nine times. This CDR3 is also generated by other DNA sequences in the sample. The chain has TRBV18 and TRBJ2-7, with TRBD2 identical over 12 bases. CDR3 length: 20 residues. The ends lost 5 bases at V and 2 bases at J; junction bases unmatched: 19. Germline lookup yields CDR1 KGHSH and CDR2 LQKENI. This CDR3 is CASSVKGGSGLAGRTYEQYF. In DNA form, the CDR3 reads TGTGCCAGCTCAGTCAAAGGGGGGTCGGGACTAGCGGGTCGTACCTACGAGCAGTACTTC.

This clone was recorded at least ten times. The gene calls are TRBV18 and TRBJ2-7; a weak D match, TRBD2 (6 bases). The CDR3 sequence is 19 residues long. CDR1 is KGHSH, CDR2 LQKENI, per germline. Trimming took 5 bases from V and 2 from J, leaving 28 bases between them. The CDR3 coding sequence is TGTGCCAGCTCATACGGGAGAGAGAGTTGGGTACCGGAGCCCTACGAGCAGTACTTC. Amino acids: CASSYGRESWVPEPYEQYF.

In this sample, this clone turned up many times. This chain links TRBV30 with TRBJ1-6; D may be TRBD1 (6 bases). The CDR3 spans 14 residues. Germline V gene data show CDR1 as GTSNPN and CDR2 as SVGIG (reference sequence). Trimming shortened V by 7 bases and J by 9 bases, and 19 bases separated the two germline ends. CDR3: CAYETGGRGSPLHF. Written as DNA, the CDR3 is TGTGCCTACGAGACCGGGGGGCGCGGTTCACCCCTCCACTTT.

This clone was found many times. The chain combines TRBV20-1 with TRBJ2-5; possible D gene TRBD2, 5 bases. Germline-derived CDR1 and CDR2 are DFQATT and SNEGSKA (reference sequence). The CDR3 extends over 13 amino acids. V was shortened by 3 bases and J by 3 bases, with 11 bases between the two germline ends. The CDR3 DNA sequence: TGCAGTGCTAGTCCTAGCCCCAAAGAGACCCAGTACTTC. As protein: CSASPSPKETQYF.